The 3 T cell receptor beta chains in this list originate from one sample, sequenced in a study of blood T cell repertoires in COVID-19. Using immunoSEQ multiplex PCR, the repertoire was profiled, and TCRdb retains in-frame clones only, with some absent. Of 25,000 to 35,000 clones in the sample, 85% to 90% were seen once. Material: peripheral blood. These receptors were taken from a man between 70 and 80 years old with active COVID-19.

The chain combines TRBV28 with TRBJ1-1; D gene unclear. Looked up from germline, CDR1 is MDHEN and CDR2 is SYDVKM. The V end was cut by 6 bases, the J end by 3 bases, with 14 bases between. This CDR3 is built from 14 residues. The CDR3: CASSRGSMDTEAFF. CDR3 sequence (DNA): TGTGCCAGCAGCCGGGGTTCTATGGACACTGAAGCTTTCTTT.

The gene calls are TRBV9 and TRBJ1-2; tentatively, D is TRBD1 (5 bases). Trimming cost V 3 bases and J 7 bases, with 10 bases left between them. The CDR3 sequence is 12 residues long. Germline CDR1 reads SGDLS; CDR2 reads YYNGEE. CDR3 nucleotides: TGTGCCAGCAGCGGACAGTGGGGTGGCTACACCTTC. Translated, it gives CASSGQWGGYTF. Full variable domain (rest looked up from reference TRBV9 and TRBJ1-2): DSGVTQTPKHLITATGQRVTLRCSPRSGDLSVYWYQQSLDQGLQFLIQYYNGEERAKGNILERFSAQQFPDLHSELNLSSLELGDSALYFCASSGQWGGYTFGSGTRLTVV.

The rearrangement joins TRBV19 to TRBJ2-3; 7 bases line up with TRBD1. CDR1 and CDR2 from the germline V gene are LNHDA and SQIVND (reference sequence). V lost 9 bases to trimming and J lost 0 bases; unmatched junction nucleotides: 6. CDR3 length: 14 amino acids. The CDR3 bases are TGTGCCAGCAGCTACAGGGGTAGCACAGATACGCAGTATTTT. Translation gives CASSYRGSTDTQYF.